What follows is one TCR beta chain and its context. The whole isolated RNA underwent reverse transcription, so sequencing captured expressed TCRB transcripts. This table comes from immunoSEQ multiplex PCR, and its TCRdb copy is limited to in-frame clones, with some not included. The sample records approximately 400,000 clones, about 14% being singletons. The source of the sample is a study of beta chain features in type 1 diabetes. The CDR3 runs 14 residues. Germline V gene sequence: CDR1 GTSNPN, CDR2 SVGIG (reference sequence). Trimming pared 0 bases from V and 10 bases from J, leaving 18 bases between.

The chain links TRBV30 to TRBJ2-5; D possibly corresponds to TRBD2 (5 bases). Sequences were obtained from naive CD4+ T cells from blood. This clonotype originated in a woman aged 18 to 35 in good health. CDR3 nucleotides: TGTGCCTGGAGTGTAGCTCTAGCCCCAATAATCCAGTACTTC. This gives the protein CAWSVALAPIIQYF.